The 16 T cell receptor beta chains below were found in one sample sequenced in a study of blood T cell repertoires in COVID-19. TCRdb keeps only in-frame clones here, not all; method: immunoSEQ multiplex PCR. This table holds about 240,000 clones, about four fifths found once. The specimen sequenced was peripheral blood. The source of these receptors is a woman of 80 years or more with COVID-19, enrolled during active disease.

The genes are TRBV7-9 and TRBJ1-4; D gene uncertain. The CDR3 has 15 residues. The V and J ends lost 2 bases and 8 bases respectively, with 15 bases between them. Germline CDR1 SEHNR, CDR2 FQNEAQ (reference sequence). The CDR3 loop is CASSLTGYRGEKLFF. CDR3 DNA: TGTGCCAGCAGCTTAACGGGTTACCGAGGGGAAAAACTGTTTTTT. Variable domain in full (rest from reference TRBV7-9 and TRBJ1-4): DTGVSQNPRHKITKRGQNVTFRCDPISEHNRLYWYRQTLGQGPEFLTYFQNEAQLEKSRLLSDRFSAERPKGSFSTLEIQRTEQGDSAMYLCASSLTGYRGEKLFFGSGTQLSVL.

The gene calls are TRBV7-9 and TRBJ2-7; 11 nucleotides line up with TRBD2. The V gene's germline CDR1 is SEHNR and CDR2 FQNEAQ (reference sequence). The CDR3 spans 17 residues. With 5 bases clipped from V and 1 base from J, the junction kept 10 bases outside the gene matches. CDR3 in DNA: TGTGCCAGCAGCCCGAAGGCGGCTAGCGGGAGGTCCTACGAGCAGTACTTC. It yields the protein CASSPKAASGRSYEQYF.

The sample holds a few counts of this clone. The rearrangement uses TRBV7-9 and TRBJ2-3, with 11 bases aligning to TRBD2. V gave up 8 bases and J gave up 2 bases; unmatched junction bases: 6. The CDR3 is 15 amino acids. The V gene's germline CDR1 is SEHNR and CDR2 FQNEAQ (reference sequence). As DNA, the CDR3 is TGTGCCAGCTTCCAGACTAGCGGGGTCACAGATACGCAGTATTTT. Amino acid sequence: CASFQTSGVTDTQYF.

The CDR3 is CASSQLSTGITDTQYF. The CDR3 DNA follows: TGTGCCAGCAGCCAACTATCAACGGGTATCACAGATACGCAGTATTTT. The chain uses TRBV4-2 and TRBJ2-3; D gene ambiguous. CDR1 is LGHNA, CDR2 YNFKEQ, per germline. CDR3 size: 16 residues. Trimming stripped 2 bases from V and 2 bases from J, with 14 bases between.

The chain links TRBV4-1 to TRBJ1-1, with D unclear. CDR3 length equals 13 residues. Germline loops: CDR1 MGHRA, CDR2 YSYEKL. Trimming removed 0 bases at V and 3 bases at J, with 5 bases between. CDR3 sequence (DNA): TGCGCCAGCAGCCAAGAGAGAGACACTGAAGCTTTCTTT. Amino acids: CASSQERDTEAFF.

This clone was recorded a few times. The rearrangement links TRBV6-2 or TRBV6-3 to TRBJ1-1, with TRBD1 matching 10 bases. The CDR3 has 15 residues. Germline V lookup: CDR1 MNHEY, CDR2 SVGEGT. V gave up 2 bases and J gave up 1 base; unmatched junction bases: 1. In nucleotides, the CDR3 is TGTGCCAGCAGTTACGGACAGGGGGGGAACACTGAAGCTTTCTTT. Its protein is CASSYGQGGNTEAFF.

J is TRBJ1-4 and V is TRBV4-1, with 7 bases matching TRBD1. CDR1 and CDR2 (germline): MGHRA, YSYEKL. Losses at the gene ends were 4 bases for V and 8 bases for J; bases not matched to a gene: 10. The CDR3 has 15 amino acids. CDR3 residues: CASSLQGQGGEKLFF. The CDR3 nucleotides read TGCGCCAGCAGCCTACAGGGGCAGGGTGGGGAAAAACTGTTTTTT.

The chain links TRBV11-2 to TRBJ2-3; TRBD2 agrees at 7 bases. J lost 0 bases, V lost 3 bases, and 3 bases had no gene match. The CDR3 runs 15 residues. Germline V CDR1 and CDR2: SGHAT, FQNNGV. The CDR3 protein is CASSFRGVSTDTQYF. CDR3 DNA: TGTGCCAGCAGCTTTCGGGGGGTGAGCACAGATACGCAGTATTTT.

The chain carries TRBV6-5 and TRBJ1-1; a possible D gene is TRBD1 (6 bases). The CDR3 runs 15 residues. Trimming pared 6 bases from V and 0 bases from J, leaving 14 bases between. Germline V gene sequence: CDR1 MNHEY, CDR2 SVGAGI. CDR3 protein: CASRPLGHVNTEAFF. CDR3 in DNA: TGTGCCAGCAGGCCTTTGGGACACGTGAACACTGAAGCTTTCTTT.

CDR3 protein: CAWSGGFNQPQHF. The CDR3 bases are TGTGCCTGGAGTGGCGGATTCAATCAGCCCCAGCATTTT. The rearrangement links TRBV30 to TRBJ1-5; D is ambiguous. Germline values: CDR1 GTSNPN, CDR2 SVGIG (reference sequence). The CDR3 extends over 13 amino acids. Trimming stripped 1 base from V and 3 bases from J, with 7 bases between.

The J gene is TRBJ2-3, the V gene TRBV18; TRBD1 aligns across 8 bases. Germline V gene lookup returns CDR1 KGHSH and CDR2 LQKENI. The CDR3 has 15 residues. The J segment lost 3 bases and the V segment lost 4 bases, leaving 6 bases of the junction unmatched. CDR3 in amino acids: CASSLGTGRTDTQYF. The CDR3 DNA reads TGTGCCAGCTCACTAGGGACAGGAAGAACAGATACGCAGTATTTT.

As concerns this clone: The sample carries other DNA sequences with the same CDR3. This chain links TRBV29-1 with TRBJ1-5; D not certain. The V gene's germline CDR1 is SQVTM and CDR2 ANQGSEA. V dropped 4 bases and J dropped 6 bases, with 10 bases sitting between them. This CDR3 has 12 amino acids. Here the CDR3 DNA reads TGCAGCGTTGGCGAGGGTGGTCAGCCCCAGCATTTT. Its translation is CSVGEGGQPQHF.

The J gene is TRBJ2-7, the V gene TRBV6-1; the match to TRBD2 covers 9 bases. CDR1 is MNHNS and CDR2 is SASEGT in the germline V gene. CDR3 length equals 14 residues. With V trimmed by 8 bases and J by 4 bases, 9 bases remained unmatched. The CDR3 DNA reads TGTGCCAGCGGACGACTAGCGGAGGGGTACGAGCAGTACTTC. Protein sequence: CASGRLAEGYEQYF.

V and J are TRBV19 and TRBJ1-2; 8 bases agree with TRBD1. CDR1 is LNHDA and CDR2 is SQIVND in the germline V gene (reference sequence). After removal of 8 bases from V and 2 bases from J, the junction contained 19 bases not matched to a gene. The CDR3 extends over 18 amino acids. As DNA, the CDR3 is TGTGCCAGTTCCAAGGGACAGGCCCCCGCCGCACGAAACTATGGCTACACCTTC. It is translated as CASSKGQAPAARNYGYTF.

J is TRBJ1-1 and V is TRBV3-1 (or the pseudogene TRBV3-2); 9 nucleotides agree with TRBD1. The trim removed 1 base at V and 2 bases at J, leaving 8 bases unmatched. CDR1 is LGHDT, CDR2 YNNKEL, per germline (reference sequence). The CDR3 totals 17 residues. Written as DNA, the CDR3 is TGTGCCAGCAGCCAAGGCGGGACAGGGAGAGGAAACACTGAAGCTTTCTTT. Translated: CASSQGGTGRGNTEAFF.

V is TRBV2 and J is TRBJ1-6; D remains ambiguous. Trimming pared 6 bases from V and 10 bases from J, leaving 13 bases between. The germline CDR1 and CDR2 sequences are SNHLY and FYNNEI. The CDR3 length is 13 residues. In DNA form, the CDR3 reads TGTGCCAGCAGCACAACCCCGTTATCACCCCTCCACTTT. Translation gives CASSTTPLSPLHF.